The rows below give T cell receptor beta chains drawn from one sample of a study of T cell responses to AZD1222 COVID-19 vaccine. Assay used: immunoSEQ multiplex PCR; TCRdb lists only in-frame clones, some missing. The sample records more than 100,000 clones, more than 75% being singletons. This material consisted of peripheral blood, taken on day 0 of AZD1222 vaccination. These receptors all stem from an adult in good health. The CDR3 runs from the conserved cysteine through the conserved F or W. A D gene is named only where the DNA matches it firmly. The size of a clone is reported for some rows only, either as once, few or many, or as a class for expanded clones.

j_call | clone_size | v_call | d_call | cdr3_nt | cdr3_aa
TRBJ2-5 | NA | TRBV5-1 | TRBD1 | TGCGCCAGCAGCTTGGTTTTTACAGGGGCCGTGGTCTCGGAGACCCAGTACTTC | CASSLVFTGAVVSETQYF
TRBJ1-3 | NA | TRBV27 | NA | TGTGCCAGCAGTTTCCGGCGGGGAAACACCATATATTTT | CASSFRRGNTIYF
TRBJ1-5 | NA | TRBV27 | TRBD1 | TGTGCCAGCAGTCCCGGGACAGACAATCAGCCCCAGCATTTT | CASSPGTDNQPQHF
TRBJ2-2 | NA | TRBV7-2 | NA | TGTGCCAGCAGCTTAGCGATCGGGGAGCTGTTTTTT | CASSLAIGELFF
TRBJ2-6 | once | TRBV4-3 | NA | TGCGCCAGCAGCCATGAACAGGGTATTGCTGGGGCCAACGTCCTGACTTTC | CASSHEQGIAGANVLTF
TRBJ2-3 | NA | TRBV3-1/TRBV3-2 | TRBD2 | TGTGCCAGCAGCCGGGGAGGCGGGGGAGATACGCAGTATTTT | CASSRGGGGDTQYF
TRBJ2-7 | NA | TRBV5-1 | NA | TGCGCCAGCAGCTCCGGGACAAACTACGAGCAGTACTTC | CASSSGTNYEQYF
TRBJ1-1 | few | TRBV5-4 | NA | TGTGCCAGCAGCCGGAGTAACACTGAAGCTTTCTTT | CASSRSNTEAFF
TRBJ2-3 | NA | TRBV5-6 | TRBD2 | TGTGCCAGCAGCTTTGGAGGGATAACTAGCGGGGGGCCGCCAGATACGCAGTATTTT | CASSFGGITSGGPPDTQYF
TRBJ1-5 | NA | TRBV18 | NA | TGTGCCAGCTCACCCAAAATACTACACGATCAGCCCCAGCATTTT | CASSPKILHDQPQHF
TRBJ2-7 | NA | TRBV6-2/TRBV6-3 | TRBD2 | TGTGCCAGCAGCGCCGGGACTAGGCCCCGGGAGGAGCAGTACTTC | CASSAGTRPREEQYF
TRBJ1-1 | NA | TRBV21-1 | NA | TGTGCCAACCCCGACAGGGATACTGAAGCTTTCTTT | CANPDRDTEAFF
TRBJ1-2 | once | TRBV19 | TRBD1 | TGTGCCAGTACAACGGACAGGGGGTTTTTTGGCTACACCTTC | CASTTDRGFFGYTF
TRBJ1-1 | NA | TRBV4-3 | NA | TGCGCCAGCAGCCAAGATCTACAGGGGAACACTGAAGCTTTCTTT | CASSQDLQGNTEAFF
TRBJ2-2 | NA | TRBV2 | TRBD1 | TGTGCCAGTGGACAGGGGCCGAACACCGGGGAGCTGTTTTTT | CASGQGPNTGELFF
TRBJ2-1 | NA | TRBV6-5 | NA | TGTGCCACCGGAAGTGAGGGTTCCTACAATGAGCAGTTCTTC | CATGSEGSYNEQFF
TRBJ2-3 | NA | TRBV11-2 | TRBD2 | TGTGCCAGCAGCCCCGGACTAGCCTACACAGATACGCAGTATTTT | CASSPGLAYTDTQYF
TRBJ2-7 | NA | TRBV7-8 | NA | TGTGCCAGCAGCCTTGAGGACACCTCCTACTCCTACGAGCAGTACTTC | CASSLEDTSYSYEQYF
TRBJ1-1 | NA | TRBV6-5 | NA | TGTGCCAGCAGTCTTGGGGGCGGTGAAGCTTTCTTT | CASSLGGGEAFF
TRBJ1-3 | NA | TRBV7-2 | NA | TGTGCCAGCGGGCAGGGGTTGGGAAACACCATATATTTT | CASGQGLGNTIYF
TRBJ2-3 | NA | TRBV9 | TRBD2 | TGTGCCAGCAGCTCCAGGACTAGCGGGGGGTCCACAGATACGCAGTATTTT | CASSSRTSGGSTDTQYF
TRBJ2-1 | NA | TRBV5-5 | NA | TGTGCCAGCAGCTTGATGGGCCCCAATGAGCAGTTCTTC | CASSLMGPNEQFF
TRBJ1-2 | NA | TRBV9 | TRBD1 | TGTGCCAGCAGCGTAGACTCCCCTACCAGGGGGGACTATGGCTACACCTTC | CASSVDSPTRGDYGYTF
TRBJ2-7 | NA | TRBV25-1 | TRBD2 | TGTGCCAGCAGTCCCCGGCCGAGCGGGGGCAGGTCCTACGAGCAGTACTTC | CASSPRPSGGRSYEQYF
TRBJ1-1 | NA | TRBV9 | NA | TGTGCCTCGTCCGAAAGTGTCATGAACACTGAAGCTTTCTTT | CASSESVMNTEAFF
TRBJ2-3 | NA | TRBV5-4 | TRBD2 | TGTGCCAGCCGCGGGGGGGCTATAGATACGCAGTATTTT | CASRGGAIDTQYF
TRBJ1-2 | NA | TRBV2 | TRBD1 | TGTGCCAGCAGTTCCGCCGGGACAGGGTACCCTAACTATGGCTACACCTTC | CASSSAGTGYPNYGYTF
TRBJ2-2 | NA | TRBV6-1 | TRBD2 | TGTGCCAGCAGTGCCCTAGCGGGGGGTACCACCGGGGAGCTGTTTTTT | CASSALAGGTTGELFF
TRBJ1-1 | NA | TRBV2 | NA | TGTGCGTGGGGAAGAAAAGAGGCTGAAGCTTTCTTT | CAWGRKEAEAFF
TRBJ2-7 | NA | TRBV19 | NA | TGTGCCAGTAGTATGGGAAGCACCTACGAGCAGTACTTC | CASSMGSTYEQYF